The rows below give T cell receptor beta chains drawn from one sample of a study of identical twins. TCRdb passed the 5' RACE reads through MiXCR, listing each CDR3 protein once. Seen here are about 470,000 distinct CDR3 sequences, roughly 24% observed once, and the top ten hold just under 3%. These same records also appear under a second study, on T cells expressing NK-cell markers.

The sequenced material came from CD4+ T cells sorted from blood. All receptors come from a woman aged 18-29 years in good health. The CDR3 runs from the conserved cysteine through the conserved F or W. Fields, in order: D gene, J gene, clone size, V gene, CDR3 DNA, CDR3 protein. D genes are given only for firm matches. Part of the rows lack a size; the others show once, few, many or a class for expanded clones.

NA	TRBJ2-7	few	TRBV20-1	TGCAGTGCTCGCCCTACCTCCTACGAGCAGTACTTC	CSARPTSYEQYF
NA	TRBJ2-5	NA	TRBV7-9	TGTGCCAGCAGCTTATGGGTCAGCAAAGAGACCCAGTACTTC	CASSLWVSKETQYF
NA	TRBJ2-3	few	TRBV20-1	TGCAGTGCTAGGAAGGTGGGGGCGCGAACAGATACGCAGTATTTT	CSARKVGARTDTQYF
NA	TRBJ1-2	NA	TRBV11-2	TGTGCCAGCAGCGCTGGGTCCAACTATGGCTACACCTTC	CASSAGSNYGYTF
TRBD2	TRBJ2-5	few	TRBV20-1	TGCAGTGCCCCCGCCGTCGCGGGGGGCGGAGAGACCCAGTACTTC	CSAPAVAGGGETQYF
TRBD2	TRBJ2-5	few	TRBV7-9	TGTGCCAGCGAGGCGGGAGTGGGAGAGACCCAGTACTTC	CASEAGVGETQYF
NA	TRBJ1-2	many	TRBV20-1	TGCAGTGCTAGTTATATGGGTTCTAACTATGGCTACACCTTC	CSASYMGSNYGYTF
NA	TRBJ1-2	NA	TRBV20-1	TGCAGTGCTAGATCCCGGACAGAAAATCATGGCTACACCTTC	CSARSRTENHGYTF
TRBD2	TRBJ2-3	NA	TRBV20-1	TGCAGTGCTATCGGGGGGACCGGCACAGATACGCAGTATTTT	CSAIGGTGTDTQYF
NA	TRBJ1-2	NA	TRBV5-1	TGCGCCAGCAGCGATGGACAGTTCTATGGCTACACCTTC	CASSDGQFYGYTF
NA	TRBJ2-7	NA	TRBV5-6	TGTGCCAGCAGCGAGGATGGTGTGGACGAGCAGTACTTC	CASSEDGVDEQYF
NA	TRBJ1-5	NA	TRBV20-1	TGCAGTGCTGGACGGCGAACTCCCCAGCATTTT	CSAGRRTPQHF
TRBD2	TRBJ2-5	NA	TRBV20-1	TGCAGTGCTAAGTGGGAGGGCCAAGAGACCCAGTACTTC	CSAKWEGQETQYF
NA	TRBJ2-5	NA	TRBV5-6	TGTGCCAGCAGACGAGGCAGGTTCCAAGAGACCCAGTACTTC	CASRRGRFQETQYF
NA	TRBJ2-2	once	TRBV5-1	TGCGCCAGCAGCTACTCCACCCAGACCGGGGAGCTGTTTTTT	CASSYSTQTGELFF
TRBD2	TRBJ2-7	NA	TRBV20-1	TGCAGTGCTACGGCGGGAGGGCCAAAATCCGAGCAGTACTTC	CSATAGGPKSEQYF
NA	TRBJ2-2	few	TRBV5-1	TGCGCCAGCAGCTGGTCCGGTAGAGGAACCGGGGAGCTGTTTTTT	CASSWSGRGTGELFF
TRBD2	TRBJ2-1	NA	TRBV4-3	TGCGCCAGCAGCCAAGATAGGTTCGGGAGGAGTAATGAGCAGTTCTTC	CASSQDRFGRSNEQFF
NA	TRBJ1-2	few	TRBV7-9	TGTGCCAGCAGCTTAGGTGTTTTCGGCTACACCTTC	CASSLGVFGYTF
TRBD2	TRBJ2-1	NA	TRBV11-1	TGTGCCAGCAGCGTCTGGGGAGGTTCGGGTAGCGGGAGTCAGAATGAGCAGTTCTTC	CASSVWGGSGSGSQNEQFF
NA	TRBJ2-7	NA	TRBV6-2/TRBV6-3	TGTGCCAGCAGTTACCCCGGGGGCCCGCGACCCTACGAGCAGTACTTC	CASSYPGGPRPYEQYF
NA	TRBJ2-1	NA	TRBV7-2	TGTGCCAGCAGCAATCTAGCTACCCTCGGCAATGAGCAGTTCTTC	CASSNLATLGNEQFF
TRBD2	TRBJ2-1	NA	TRBV20-1	TGCAGTGCTCCGGGGGAAGCGGGGAGCAATGAGCAGTTCTTC	CSAPGEAGSNEQFF
NA	TRBJ2-7	NA	TRBV7-9	TGTGCCAGCAGCAGAGGGGCAGCCGGGGTGTACGAGCAGTACTTC	CASSRGAAGVYEQYF
NA	TRBJ1-2	NA	TRBV6-1	TGTGCCAGCAGAGTAAAACAGGAGCCCTATGGCTACACCTTC	CASRVKQEPYGYTF
NA	TRBJ2-6	NA	TRBV7-2	TGTGCCAGCAGCTCCAGGCTCCTCGGGGCCAACGTCCTGACTTTC	CASSSRLLGANVLTF
NA	TRBJ2-5	few	TRBV5-6	TGTGCCAGCAGCCAGGGGCCAGGAAAAGAGACCCAGTACTTC	CASSQGPGKETQYF
NA	TRBJ2-3	NA	TRBV6-2/TRBV6-3	TGTGCCAGCAGTTACTCGAAGGGAGGAGGAGATACGCAGTATTTT	CASSYSKGGGDTQYF
TRBD1	TRBJ1-1	NA	TRBV6-5	TGCGCCAGCAGTTATTACAGGGGGTACACTGAAGCTTTCTTT	CASSYYRGYTEAFF
TRBD1	TRBJ1-4	few	TRBV4-3	TGCGCCAGCAGCCAAGATCCCCCTACAGGGGGAAAAGCAACTAATGAAAAACTGTTTTTT	CASSQDPPTGGKATNEKLFF
TRBD1	TRBJ2-3	NA	TRBV29-1	TGCAGCGTTGAAGTCCAGGGGGCAGGGACAGATACGCAGTATTTT	CSVEVQGAGTDTQYF
NA	TRBJ2-3	NA	TRBV20-1	TGCAGCCCTATAAGGGATACGCAGTATTTT	CSPIRDTQYF
NA	TRBJ1-2	many	TRBV19	TGTGCCAGTAGTAGAGTCAATTATGGCTACACCTTC	CASSRVNYGYTF
NA	TRBJ2-2	few	TRBV25-1	TGTGCCAGCAGGGGGTGGGGCACCGGGGAGCTGTTTTTT	CASRGWGTGELFF
TRBD1	TRBJ1-2	many	TRBV7-2	TGTGCCAGCAGCTTTAGTCCCGGACAGGGGAGTGGCTACACCTTC	CASSFSPGQGSGYTF
TRBD1	TRBJ2-3	few	TRBV24-1	TGTGCCACCAGTGACCGGGACAGTTCAGATACGCAGTATTTT	CATSDRDSSDTQYF
NA	TRBJ2-3	few	TRBV7-9	TGTGCCAGCAGCCTGGGGCTGAACCAAGATACGCAGTATTTT	CASSLGLNQDTQYF
NA	TRBJ1-5	few	TRBV5-5	TGTGCCAGCAGCTTGGTCCCAGCCAGCAATCAGCCCCAGCATTTT	CASSLVPASNQPQHF
TRBD1	TRBJ1-1	NA	TRBV6-5	TGTGCCAGCATTGACTCAGGGGGCACTGAAGCTTTCTTT	CASIDSGGTEAFF
NA	TRBJ1-3	few	TRBV5-8	TGTGCCAGCAGCTTGTCGGTCAACTCTGGAAACACCATATATTTT	CASSLSVNSGNTIYF
NA	TRBJ2-1	NA	TRBV6-5	TGTGCCAGCAGTTACTCCGACAGTGATGAGCAGTTCTTC	CASSYSDSDEQFF
TRBD2	TRBJ2-3	NA	TRBV5-1	TGCGCCAGCAGCTTGCAGCGGGAGGCATCGTTCGCAGATACGCAGTATTTT	CASSLQREASFADTQYF
NA	TRBJ2-7	few	TRBV5-1	TGCGCCAGCAGTCATGTGGAGGGAGGCAGCTCCTACGAGCAGTACTTC	CASSHVEGGSSYEQYF
NA	TRBJ2-1	NA	TRBV29-1	TGCAGCGTGGACTCACGAGGAGGGAGCTCCTACAATGAGCAGTTCTTC	CSVDSRGGSSYNEQFF
TRBD2	TRBJ2-7	few	TRBV7-2	TGTGCCAGCGCGACTAGCGGGGGTGGATACGAGCAGTACTTC	CASATSGGGYEQYF
NA	TRBJ2-5	few	TRBV5-1	TGCGCCAGCAGCGGGGGGCCGGGAGAGACCCAGTACTTC	CASSGGPGETQYF
TRBD2	TRBJ2-1	NA	TRBV11-1	TGTGCCAGCAGGCCGGGACTAGCGGGAGCCTCCGCCACAAATGAGCAGTTCTTC	CASRPGLAGASATNEQFF
TRBD2	TRBJ2-5	NA	TRBV18	TGTGCCAGCTCACCACAGCGGGGGAACCAAGAGACCCAGTACTTC	CASSPQRGNQETQYF